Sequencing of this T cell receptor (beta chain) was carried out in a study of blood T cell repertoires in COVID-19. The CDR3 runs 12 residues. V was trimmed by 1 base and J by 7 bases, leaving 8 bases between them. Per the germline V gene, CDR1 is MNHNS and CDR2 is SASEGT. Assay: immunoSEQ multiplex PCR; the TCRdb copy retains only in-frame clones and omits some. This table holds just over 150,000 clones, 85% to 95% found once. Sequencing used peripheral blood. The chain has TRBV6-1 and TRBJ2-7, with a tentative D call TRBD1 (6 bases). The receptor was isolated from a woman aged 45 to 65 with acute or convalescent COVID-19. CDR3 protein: CASSEGGREQYF. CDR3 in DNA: TGTGCCAGCAGTGAAGGGGGGCGGGAGCAGTACTTC.